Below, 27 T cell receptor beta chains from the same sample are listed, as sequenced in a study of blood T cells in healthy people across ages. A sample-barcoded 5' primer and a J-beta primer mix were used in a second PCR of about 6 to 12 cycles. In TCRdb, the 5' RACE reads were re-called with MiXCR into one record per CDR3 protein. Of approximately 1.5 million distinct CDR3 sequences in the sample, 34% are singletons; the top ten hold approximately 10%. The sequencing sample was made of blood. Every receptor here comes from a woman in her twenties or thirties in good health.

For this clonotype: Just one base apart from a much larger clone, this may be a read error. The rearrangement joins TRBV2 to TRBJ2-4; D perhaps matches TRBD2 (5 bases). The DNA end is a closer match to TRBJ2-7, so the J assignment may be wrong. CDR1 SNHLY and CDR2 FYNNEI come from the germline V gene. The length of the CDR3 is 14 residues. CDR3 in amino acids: CASDIGLTHCEQYF. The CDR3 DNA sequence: TGTGCCAGTGATATCGGACTCACGCACTGCGAGCAGTACTTC.

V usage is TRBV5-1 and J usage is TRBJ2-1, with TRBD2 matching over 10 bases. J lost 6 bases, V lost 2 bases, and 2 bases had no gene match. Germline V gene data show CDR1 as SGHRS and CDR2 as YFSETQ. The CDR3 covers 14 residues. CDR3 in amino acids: CASSFKRGGNEQFF. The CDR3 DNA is TGCGCCAGCAGCTTCAAGCGGGGGGGCAATGAGCAGTTCTTC.

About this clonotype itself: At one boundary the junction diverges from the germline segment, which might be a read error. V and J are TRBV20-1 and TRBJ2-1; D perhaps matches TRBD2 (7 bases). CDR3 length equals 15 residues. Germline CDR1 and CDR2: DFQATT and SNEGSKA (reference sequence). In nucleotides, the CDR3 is TGCAATGCTCTTGGACGGGGGGCCCGCTACAATGAGCAGTTCTTC. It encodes CNALGRGARYNEQFF.

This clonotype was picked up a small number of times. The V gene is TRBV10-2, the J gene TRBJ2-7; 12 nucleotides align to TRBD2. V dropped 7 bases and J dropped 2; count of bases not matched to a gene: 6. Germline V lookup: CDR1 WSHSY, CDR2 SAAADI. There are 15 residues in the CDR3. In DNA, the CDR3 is TGCGCCAGCACCGATGCTAGCGGGAGGGCCTACGAGCAGTACTTC. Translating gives CASTDASGRAYEQYF.

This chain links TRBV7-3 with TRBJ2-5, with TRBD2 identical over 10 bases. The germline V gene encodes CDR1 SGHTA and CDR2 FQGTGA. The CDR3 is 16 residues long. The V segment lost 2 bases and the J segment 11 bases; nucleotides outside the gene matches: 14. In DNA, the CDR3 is TGTGCCAGCAGCTTAGTAGGACTAGCGGAGGCCGGTGAGCAGTACTTC. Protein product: CASSLVGLAEAGEQYF.

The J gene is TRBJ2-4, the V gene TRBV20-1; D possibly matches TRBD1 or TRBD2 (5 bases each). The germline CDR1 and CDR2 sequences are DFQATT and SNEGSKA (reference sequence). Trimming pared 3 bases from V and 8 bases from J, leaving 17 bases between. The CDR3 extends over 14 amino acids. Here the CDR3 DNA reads TGCAGTGCTAGGGGGGACCGACTTCGGGACATTCAGTACTTC. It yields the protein CSARGDRLRDIQYF.

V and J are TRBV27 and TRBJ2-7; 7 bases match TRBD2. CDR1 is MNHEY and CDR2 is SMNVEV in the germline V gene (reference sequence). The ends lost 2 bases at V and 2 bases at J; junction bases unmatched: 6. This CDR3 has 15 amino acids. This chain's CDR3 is CASSLREGGAYEQYF. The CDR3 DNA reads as TGTGCCAGCAGTTTAAGGGAGGGTGGGGCCTACGAGCAGTACTTC.

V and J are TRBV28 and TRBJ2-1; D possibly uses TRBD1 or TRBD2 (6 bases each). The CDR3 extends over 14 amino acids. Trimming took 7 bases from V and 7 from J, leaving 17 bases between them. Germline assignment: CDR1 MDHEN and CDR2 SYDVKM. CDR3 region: CASKGGIGMNEQFF. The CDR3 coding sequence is TGTGCCAGCAAGGGGGGAATTGGCATGAATGAGCAGTTCTTC.

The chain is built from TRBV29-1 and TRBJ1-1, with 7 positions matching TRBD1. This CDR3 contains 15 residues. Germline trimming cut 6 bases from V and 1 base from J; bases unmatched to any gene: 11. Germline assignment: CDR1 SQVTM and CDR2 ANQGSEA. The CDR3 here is CSVRQGGITNTEAFF. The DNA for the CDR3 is TGCAGCGTACGACAGGGAGGGATCACGAACACTGAAGCTTTCTTT.

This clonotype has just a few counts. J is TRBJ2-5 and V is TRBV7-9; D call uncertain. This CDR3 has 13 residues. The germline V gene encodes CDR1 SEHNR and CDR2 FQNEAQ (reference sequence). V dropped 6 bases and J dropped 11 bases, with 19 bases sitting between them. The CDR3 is CASSPRTMNEQYF. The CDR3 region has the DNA TGTGCCAGCAGTCCGCGGACGATGAATGAGCAGTACTTC.

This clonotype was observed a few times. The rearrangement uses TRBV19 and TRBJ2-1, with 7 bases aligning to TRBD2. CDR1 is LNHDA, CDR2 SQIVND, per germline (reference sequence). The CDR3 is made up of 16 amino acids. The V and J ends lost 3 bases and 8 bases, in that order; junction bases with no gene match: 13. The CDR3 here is CASSIVRLASGDEQFF. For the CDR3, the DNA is TGTGCCAGTAGTATTGTCCGACTAGCTTCGGGCGATGAGCAGTTCTTC.

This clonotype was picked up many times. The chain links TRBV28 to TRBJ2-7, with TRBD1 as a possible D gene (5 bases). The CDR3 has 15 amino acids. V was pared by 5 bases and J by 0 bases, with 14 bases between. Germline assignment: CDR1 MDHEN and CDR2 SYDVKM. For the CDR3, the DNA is TGTGCCAGCAGTCCCTGGGGCGGCAGCTCCTACGAGCAGTACTTC. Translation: CASSPWGGSSYEQYF.

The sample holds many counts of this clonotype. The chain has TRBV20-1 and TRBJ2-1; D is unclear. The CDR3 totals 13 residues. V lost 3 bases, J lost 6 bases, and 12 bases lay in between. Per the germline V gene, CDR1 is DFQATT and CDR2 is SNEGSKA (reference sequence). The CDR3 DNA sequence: TGCAGTGCTAGGGACCCGCTGGGCAATGAGCAGTTCTTC. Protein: CSARDPLGNEQFF.

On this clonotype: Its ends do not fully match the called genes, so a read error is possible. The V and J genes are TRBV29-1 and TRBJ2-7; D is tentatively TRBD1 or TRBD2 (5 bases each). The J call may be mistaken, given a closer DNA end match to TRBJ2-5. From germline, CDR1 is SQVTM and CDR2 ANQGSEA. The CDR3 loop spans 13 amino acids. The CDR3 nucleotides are TGCAACGTTGAAGTCGTTGGGGGTGAGACCCAGTACTTC. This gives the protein CNVEVVGGETQYF.

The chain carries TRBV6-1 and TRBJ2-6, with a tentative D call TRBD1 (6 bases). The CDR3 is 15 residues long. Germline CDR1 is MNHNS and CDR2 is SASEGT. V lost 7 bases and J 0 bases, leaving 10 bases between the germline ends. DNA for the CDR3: TGTGCCAGCACGACAGGACACTCTGGGGCCAACGTCCTGACTTTC. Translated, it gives CASTTGHSGANVLTF.

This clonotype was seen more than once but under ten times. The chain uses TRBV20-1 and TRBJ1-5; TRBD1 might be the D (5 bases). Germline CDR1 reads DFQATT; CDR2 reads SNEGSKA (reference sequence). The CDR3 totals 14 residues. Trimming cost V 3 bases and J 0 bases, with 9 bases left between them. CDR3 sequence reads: CSASGGNSNQPQHF. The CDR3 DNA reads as TGCAGTGCTAGTGGGGGGAATAGCAATCAGCCCCAGCATTTT.

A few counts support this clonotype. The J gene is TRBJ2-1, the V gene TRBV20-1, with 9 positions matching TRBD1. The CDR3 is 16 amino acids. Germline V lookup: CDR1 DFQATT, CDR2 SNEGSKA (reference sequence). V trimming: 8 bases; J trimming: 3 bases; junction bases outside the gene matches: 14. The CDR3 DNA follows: TGCAGTAATACAGGGGGCGGGCCCATAGTCTACAATGAGCAGTTCTTC. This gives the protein CSNTGGGPIVYNEQFF.

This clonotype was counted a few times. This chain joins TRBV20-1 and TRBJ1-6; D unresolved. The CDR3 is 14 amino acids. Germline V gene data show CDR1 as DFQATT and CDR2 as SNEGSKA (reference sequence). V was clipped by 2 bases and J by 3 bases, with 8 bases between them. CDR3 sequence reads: CSARRTNYNSPLHF. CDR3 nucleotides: TGCAGTGCTAGAAGGACCAACTATAATTCACCCCTCCACTTT.

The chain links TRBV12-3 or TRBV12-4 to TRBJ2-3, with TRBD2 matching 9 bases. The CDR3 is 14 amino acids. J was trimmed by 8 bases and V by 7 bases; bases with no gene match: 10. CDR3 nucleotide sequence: TGTGCCAGCAATCAGGGCGGGGGGGCGAGTACGCAGTATTTT. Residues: CASNQGGGASTQYF.

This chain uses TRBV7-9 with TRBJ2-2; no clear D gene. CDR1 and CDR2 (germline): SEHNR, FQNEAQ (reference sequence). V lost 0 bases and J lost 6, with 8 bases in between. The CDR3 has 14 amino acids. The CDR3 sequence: CASSLARKAGELFF. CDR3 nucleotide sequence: TGTGCCAGCAGCTTAGCCCGGAAGGCCGGGGAGCTGTTTTTT. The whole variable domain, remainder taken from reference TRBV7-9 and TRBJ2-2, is DTGVSQNPRHKITKRGQNVTFRCDPISEHNRLYWYRQTLGQGPEFLTYFQNEAQLEKSRLLSDRFSAERPKGSFSTLEIQRTEQGDSAMYLCASSLARKAGELFFGEGSRLTVL.

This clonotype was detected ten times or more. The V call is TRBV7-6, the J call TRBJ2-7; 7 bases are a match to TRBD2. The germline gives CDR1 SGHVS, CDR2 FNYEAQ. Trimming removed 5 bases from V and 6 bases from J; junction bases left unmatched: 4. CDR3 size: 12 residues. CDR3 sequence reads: CASSPPGGEQYF. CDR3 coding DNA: TGTGCCAGCAGCCCCCCGGGGGGCGAGCAGTACTTC.

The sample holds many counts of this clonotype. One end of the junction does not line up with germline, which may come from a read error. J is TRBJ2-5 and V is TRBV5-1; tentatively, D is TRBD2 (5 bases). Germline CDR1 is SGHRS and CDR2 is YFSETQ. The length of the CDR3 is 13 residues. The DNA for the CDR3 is TGTGCCAGCAGTTTAGTGGGAGAAGAGACCCAGTACTTC. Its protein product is CASSLVGEETQYF.

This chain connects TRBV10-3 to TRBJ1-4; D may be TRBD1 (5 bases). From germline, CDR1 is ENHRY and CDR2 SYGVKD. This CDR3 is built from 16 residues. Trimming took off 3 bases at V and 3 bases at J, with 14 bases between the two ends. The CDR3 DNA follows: TGTGCCATCAGTGATGGGCAGGGCTTATCTAATGAAAAACTGTTTTTT. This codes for CAISDGQGLSNEKLFF.

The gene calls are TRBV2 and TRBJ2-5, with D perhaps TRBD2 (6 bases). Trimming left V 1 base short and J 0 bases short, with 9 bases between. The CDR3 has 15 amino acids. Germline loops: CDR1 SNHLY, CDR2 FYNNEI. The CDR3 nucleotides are TGTGCCAGCAGTGAAGGGTTAGCGGACCAAGAGACCCAGTACTTC. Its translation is CASSEGLADQETQYF.

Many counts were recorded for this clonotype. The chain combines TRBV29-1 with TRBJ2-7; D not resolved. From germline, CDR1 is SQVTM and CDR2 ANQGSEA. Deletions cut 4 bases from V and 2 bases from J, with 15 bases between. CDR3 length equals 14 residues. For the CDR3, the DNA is TGCAGCGTTGGGAGTATGACTGGAACCTACGAGCAGTACTTC. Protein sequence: CSVGSMTGTYEQYF.

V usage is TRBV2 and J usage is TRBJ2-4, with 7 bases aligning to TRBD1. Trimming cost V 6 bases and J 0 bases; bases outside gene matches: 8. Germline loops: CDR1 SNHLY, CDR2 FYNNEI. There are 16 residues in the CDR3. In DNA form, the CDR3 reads TGTGCCAGCAGGGGACAGCAGTCGCTAGCCAAAAACATTCAGTACTTC. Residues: CASRGQQSLAKNIQYF.

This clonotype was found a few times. CDR3 bases: TGCAGTGCTCCCCGGACTAGCGGGGGGGCAGGTATGGGAGAGACCCAGTACTTC. The encoded protein is CSAPRTSGGAGMGETQYF. The chain couples TRBV20-1 to TRBJ2-5; 15 nucleotides line up with TRBD2. This CDR3 is built from 18 residues. V shed 5 bases and J 4 bases; nucleotides not matched to a gene: 14. The germline V gene has CDR1 DFQATT and CDR2 SNEGSKA (reference sequence).